This T cell receptor (beta chain) was observed in a study of technical replicates of blood from several donors. Only in-frame clones appear in the TCRdb table, and some are missing; sequencing was by immunoSEQ multiplex PCR. Among fewer than 60,000 clones, 80% to 95% were seen once, and the ten largest hold approximately 3.6%. V lost 5 bases, J lost 1 base, and 9 bases lay in between. The CDR3 is 14 residues long. CDR1 is SGHAT, CDR2 FQNNGV, per germline. Sample: PBMCs. The source is a human donor in good health. Some clones in this sample may be carry-over from other donors' samples. The chain couples TRBV11-2 to TRBJ1-3, with D uncertain. CDR3 sequence reads: CASSPSVSGNTIYF. The CDR3 DNA reads TGTGCCAGCAGCCCCTCGGTTTCTGGAAACACCATATATTTT.